These 8 T cell receptor beta chains originate from one sample sequenced in a study of neurological immune-mediated disorders. TCRdb recomputed calls from the 5' RACE reads with MiXCR, one row per CDR3 protein. The sample has some 46,000 distinct CDR3 sequences; just under 4.5% are singletons. The sample taken for sequencing was PBMCs. These receptors all stem from a woman aged 55-69 years with multiple sclerosis.

This chain connects TRBV7-2 to TRBJ1-2; 10 bases are shared with TRBD1. CDR3 size: 14 residues. J was trimmed by 6 bases and V by 1 base; bases with no gene match: 2. CDR1 and CDR2 (germline): SGHTA, FQGNSA. The CDR3 loop reads CASSLVGTGDGYTF. In DNA, the CDR3 is TGTGCCAGCAGCTTAGTTGGGACAGGGGATGGCTACACCTTC.

This chain uses TRBV6-2 or TRBV6-3 with TRBJ2-1; possible D gene TRBD1, 5 bases. There are 16 residues in the CDR3. Germline CDR1 MNHEY, CDR2 SVGEGT. Trimming left V 2 bases short and J 5 bases short, with 16 bases between. The CDR3 loop is CASSYLAEGVHNEQFF. CDR3 nucleotides: TGTGCCAGCAGTTACCTCGCCGAAGGGGTACACAATGAGCAGTTCTTC.

At least ten counts were recorded for this clonotype. V is TRBV4-1 and J is TRBJ2-3, with 7 bases aligning to TRBD2. This CDR3 contains 16 residues. V gave up 4 bases and J gave up 4 bases; unmatched junction bases: 11. CDR1 is MGHRA and CDR2 is YSYEKL in the germline V gene. CDR3 in amino acids: CASSRLLAGEADTQYF. In DNA form, the CDR3 reads TGCGCCAGCAGCCGCCTTCTGGCGGGAGAAGCAGATACGCAGTATTTT.

This clonotype showed up many times. V and J are TRBV5-1 and TRBJ2-3; 9 nucleotides match TRBD2. This CDR3 comprises 14 residues. Germline lookup yields CDR1 SGHRS and CDR2 YFSETQ. After removal of 5 bases from V and 4 bases from J, the junction contained 5 bases not matched to a gene. The CDR3 loop reads CASSSSGVADTQYF. In nucleotides, the CDR3 is TGCGCCAGCAGTTCTAGCGGGGTCGCAGATACGCAGTATTTT.

At least ten counts were recorded for this clonotype. The chain joins TRBV11-2 to TRBJ1-1; TRBD1 agrees at 7 bases. Trimming took 5 bases from V and 1 from J; bases not matched to a gene: 4. The CDR3 is 14 residues long. CDR1 is SGHAT and CDR2 is FQNNGV in the germline V gene. CDR3 amino acids: CASSTRQGNTEAFF. CDR3 DNA: TGTGCCAGCAGCACCCGACAGGGGAACACTGAAGCTTTCTTT.

The V and J genes are TRBV20-1 and TRBJ2-7; no clear D. Trimming stripped 0 bases from V and 3 bases from J, with 12 bases between. The germline V gene encodes CDR1 DFQATT and CDR2 SNEGSKA (reference sequence). This CDR3 spans 14 amino acids. CDR3 DNA: TGCAGTGCTAGAGATCGTGGCAGAAACTACGAGCAGTACTTC. Translating it yields CSARDRGRNYEQYF.

This clonotype was seen only a few times. The V gene is TRBV20-1, the J gene TRBJ2-2; D remains ambiguous. V was cut by 1 base and J by 4 bases, with 10 bases left in between. This CDR3 has 14 amino acids. In germline, CDR1 is DFQATT, CDR2 SNEGSKA (reference sequence). The CDR3 here is CSARGAVATGELFF. In nucleotides, the CDR3 is TGCAGTGCTAGAGGTGCGGTGGCCACCGGGGAGCTGTTTTTT.

J is TRBJ2-3 and V is TRBV7-9; 8 bases map to TRBD1. The germline gives CDR1 SEHNR, CDR2 FQNEAQ (reference sequence). V was pared by 7 bases and J by 1 base, with 7 bases of the junction left unmatched. The CDR3 length is 15 residues. CDR3 loop: CASNPQGAGTDTQYF. The CDR3 bases are TGTGCCAGCAACCCCCAGGGGGCGGGCACAGATACGCAGTATTTT.